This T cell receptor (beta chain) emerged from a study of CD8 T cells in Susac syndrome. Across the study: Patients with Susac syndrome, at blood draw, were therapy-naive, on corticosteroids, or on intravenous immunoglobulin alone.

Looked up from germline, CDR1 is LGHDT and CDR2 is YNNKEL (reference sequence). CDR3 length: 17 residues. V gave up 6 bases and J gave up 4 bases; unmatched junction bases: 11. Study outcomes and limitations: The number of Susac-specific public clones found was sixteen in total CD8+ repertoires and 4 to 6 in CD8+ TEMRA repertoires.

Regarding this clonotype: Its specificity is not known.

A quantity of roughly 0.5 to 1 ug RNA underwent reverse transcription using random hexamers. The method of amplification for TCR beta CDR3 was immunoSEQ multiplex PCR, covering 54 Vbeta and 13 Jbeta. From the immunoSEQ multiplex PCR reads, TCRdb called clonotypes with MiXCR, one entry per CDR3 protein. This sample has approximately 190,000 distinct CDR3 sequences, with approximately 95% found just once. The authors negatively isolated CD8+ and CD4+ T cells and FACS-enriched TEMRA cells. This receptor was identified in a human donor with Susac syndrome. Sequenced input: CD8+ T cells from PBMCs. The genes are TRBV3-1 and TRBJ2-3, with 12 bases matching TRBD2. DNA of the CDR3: TGTGCCAGCAGTAGATACCGGACTAGCGGGGTGTCAGATACGCAGTATTTT. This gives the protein CASSRYRTSGVSDTQYF.